These 13 T cell receptor beta chains were sequenced from one sample in a study of blood T cell repertoires in COVID-19. Libraries were prepared by immunoSEQ multiplex PCR; TCRdb keeps only in-frame clonotypes and omits some of them. The sample includes roughly 240,000 clones, about 82% seen only once; the top ten take approximately 2.1%. The material sequenced was PBMCs or T cells enriched from blood (not recorded which). Receptor source: a woman aged 50 to 65 who had recovered from COVID-19.

The CDR3 loop reads CASSFTSAGGGELFF. CDR3 in DNA: TGTGCCAGCAGCTTTACATCGGCAGGGGGCGGGGAGCTGTTTTTT. This chain links TRBV11-2 with TRBJ2-2; 7 positions agree with TRBD1. The trim removed 3 bases at V and 7 bases at J, leaving 8 bases unmatched. CDR1 SGHAT and CDR2 FQNNGV come from the germline V gene. The CDR3 is 15 amino acids.

The rearrangement links TRBV28 to TRBJ2-3, with 13 bases aligning to TRBD2. V shed 8 bases, J shed 0 bases, and the junction held 11 bases outside the gene matches. Germline assignment: CDR1 MDHEN and CDR2 SYDVKM. This CDR3 is 18 amino acids long. CDR3 in amino acids: CASGLLAGGPRSTDTQYF. The CDR3 nucleotides are TGTGCCAGCGGATTACTAGCGGGAGGGCCCCGTAGCACAGATACGCAGTATTTT.

The chain recombines TRBV11-2 with TRBJ2-1; 10 bases map to TRBD1. The V gene end was trimmed by 5 bases and the J gene end by 6 bases; junction bases not matched to a gene: 7. The germline gives CDR1 SGHAT, CDR2 FQNNGV. CDR3 length: 15 residues. The chain's CDR3 is CASSQGQGVGNEQFF. CDR3 bases: TGTGCCAGCAGCCAAGGACAGGGGGTGGGCAATGAGCAGTTCTTC.

The chain employs TRBV4-2 and TRBJ1-2; a possible D gene is TRBD1 (6 bases). CDR1 is LGHNA and CDR2 is YNFKEQ in the germline V gene. Deletions cut 4 bases from V and 6 bases from J, with 18 bases between. The CDR3 contains 15 residues. CDR3 protein: CASSLPGTPVNGYTF. The CDR3, as DNA: TGTGCCAGCAGCCTTCCCGGGACACCCGTGAATGGCTACACCTTC.

The chain is built from TRBV5-8 and TRBJ2-3; maybe TRBD2 (6 bases). Germline CDR1 is SGHTS and CDR2 is YDEGEE. The CDR3 runs 15 residues. Trimming removed 0 bases from V and 5 bases from J, with 13 bases in between. The CDR3 spells CASSLDGGFIDTQYF. CDR3 DNA: TGTGCCAGCAGCTTGGATGGAGGGTTTATAGATACGCAGTATTTT. Together with reference TRBV5-8 and TRBJ2-3, the CDR3 gives the full variable domain: EAGVTQSPTHLIKTRGQQATLRCSPISGHTSVYWYQQALGLGLQFLLWYDEGEERNRGNFPPRFSGRQFPNYSSELNVNALELEDSALYLCASSLDGGFIDTQYFGPGTRLTVL.

The J gene is TRBJ1-1, the V gene TRBV5-4, with D perhaps matching TRBD1 (5 bases). V lost 4 bases and J 2 bases, leaving 12 bases between the germline ends. The germline gives CDR1 SGHNT, CDR2 YYREEE (reference sequence). This CDR3 has 14 amino acids. Here the CDR3 reads CASSRDRHNTEAFF. CDR3 DNA: TGTGCCAGCAGCCGTGACAGACACAACACTGAAGCTTTCTTT.

This clone has ten or more counts. The rearrangement joins TRBV6-5 to TRBJ1-1, with TRBD1 as a possible D gene (5 bases). CDR1 and CDR2 (germline): MNHEY, SVGAGI. This CDR3 spans 15 amino acids. V was shortened by 0 bases and J by 3 bases, with 11 bases between the two germline ends. The CDR3 bases are TGTGCCAGCAGTTACTCGGGGGGAGGGGACACTGAAGCTTTCTTT. Translated, it gives CASSYSGGGDTEAFF.

The V gene is TRBV27, the J gene TRBJ2-5; 7 nucleotides line up with TRBD1. The trim removed 8 bases at V and 4 bases at J, leaving 13 bases unmatched. This CDR3 comprises 15 residues. Germline CDR1 reads MNHEY; CDR2 reads SMNVEV (reference sequence). CDR3 DNA sequence: TGTGCCAGCCGGACAGGATGGAGTGGAATAGAGACCCAGTACTTC. Translation: CASRTGWSGIETQYF.

CDR3 residues: CASSPGTGIEKLFF. The CDR3, as DNA: TGTGCCAGCAGCCCCGGGACAGGGATTGAAAAACTGTTTTTT. The gene calls are TRBV27 and TRBJ1-4; TRBD1 aligns across 9 bases. The CDR3 loop spans 14 amino acids. V gave up 6 bases and J gave up 7 bases; unmatched junction bases: 6. Per germline, CDR1 MNHEY and CDR2 SMNVEV (reference sequence).

The chain is built from TRBV29-1 and TRBJ1-1; D is possibly TRBD1 (6 bases). V shed 4 bases and J shed 1 base, with 10 bases lying between them. This CDR3 contains 13 residues. Looked up from germline, CDR1 is SQVTM and CDR2 is ANQGSEA. In nucleotides, the CDR3 is TGCAGCGTTGGGCAGGGGCCGAACACTGAAGCTTTCTTT. It specifies CSVGQGPNTEAFF.

The chain joins TRBV19 to TRBJ2-7, with 7 bases matching TRBD2. The V segment lost 6 bases and the J segment 0 bases; nucleotides outside the gene matches: 5. This CDR3 has 14 amino acids. Looked up from germline, CDR1 is LNHDA and CDR2 is SQIVND (reference sequence). The CDR3, as DNA: TGTGCCAGTAGCCCTAGCGGTAGCTCCTACGAGCAGTACTTC. It encodes CASSPSGSSYEQYF. Supplemented by reference TRBV19 and TRBJ2-7, the full variable domain reads DGGITQSPKYLFRKEGQNVTLSCEQNLNHDAMYWYRQDPGQGLRLIYYSQIVNDFQKGDIAEGYSVSREKKESFPLTVTSAQKNPTAFYLCASSPSGSSYEQYFGPGTRLTVT.

This clone occurred a few times. This chain uses TRBV7-2 with TRBJ2-4; D is undetermined. Germline-derived CDR1 and CDR2 are SGHTA and FQGNSA. The germline V and J ends were trimmed by 5 bases and 1 base, with 12 bases remaining between them. This CDR3 region has 15 residues. In DNA, the CDR3 is TGTGCCAGCAGCCGTTCCCGAGGCGCCAAAAACATTCAGTACTTC. Translated, it gives CASSRSRGAKNIQYF.

The V gene is TRBV7-9, the J gene TRBJ2-5; TRBD2 matches at 7 bases. The germline V gene has CDR1 SEHNR and CDR2 FQNEAQ (reference sequence). Losses at the gene ends were 3 bases for V and 3 bases for J; bases not matched to a gene: 7. This CDR3 contains 15 residues. CDR3 nucleotides: TGTGCCAGCAGCTTGTGGCGGGGGAACAAAGAGACCCAGTACTTC. Residues: CASSLWRGNKETQYF.